The rows below give T cell receptor beta chains drawn from one sample of a study of T cells in Graves' hyperthyroidism and ophthalmopathy. MiXCR, run by TCRdb on the multiplex PCR reads, gives a single entry per CDR3 protein. The profile shows 340,000 or so distinct CDR3 sequences, around a sixth of them singletons. The sequencing sample was made of blood. These TCRs come from a woman between 50 and 59 years old with Graves' hyperthyroidism. The CDR3 runs from the conserved cysteine through the conserved F or W. The D gene is left open where the match is weak. Not every row has a clone size; where given, it reads once, few, many or a size class.

CDR3nt	CDR3aa	abundance	v_gene	len	j_gene	d_gene
TGTGCCAGCAGTTGGAGATTATCTGAAGCTTTCTTT	CASSWRLSEAFF	NA	TRBV6-2/TRBV6-3	12	TRBJ1-1	NA
TGCGCCAGCAGCCTTGGACAGACGAATGAAAAACTGTTTTTT	CASSLGQTNEKLFF	NA	TRBV5-1	14	TRBJ1-4	NA
TGTGCCAGCAGTTTCTCGGGAGGCGGGAAGACCCAGTACTTC	CASSFSGGGKTQYF	many	TRBV28	14	TRBJ2-5	TRBD2
TGTGCCAGCAGCTTAGCAACAAGGGAAGGGGCGGGCTACACCTTC	CASSLATREGAGYTF	NA	TRBV7-9	15	TRBJ1-2	NA
TGTGCCAGCAGCAATAATGCCGGGACGGAGTCCTACAATGAGCAGTTCTTC	CASSNNAGTESYNEQFF	few	TRBV5-4	17	TRBJ2-1	NA
TGTGCCAGCAGTTCACAAGCGGGAGCTAAAGATACGCAGTATTTT	CASSSQAGAKDTQYF	NA	TRBV27	15	TRBJ2-3	TRBD2
TGTGCCAGCAGCTTCGGGGACAGGGGCGATGAGCAGTTCTTC	CASSFGDRGDEQFF	NA	TRBV5-4	14	TRBJ2-1	TRBD1
TGTGCCAGCAGTTTGTACAGGGGAGCTAACTATGGCTACACCTTC	CASSLYRGANYGYTF	few	TRBV27	15	TRBJ1-2	TRBD1
TGTGCCAGCAGACCCGGGACAACGAACACCGGGGAGCTGTTTTTT	CASRPGTTNTGELFF	many	TRBV11-2	15	TRBJ2-2	NA
TGTGCCAGCAGTGAAGCCGGTACAGGGAATGAGCAGTTCTTC	CASSEAGTGNEQFF	many	TRBV6-1	14	TRBJ2-1	NA
TGTGCCTGGAGTTCGGTCACTGAAGCTTTCTTT	CAWSSVTEAFF	few	TRBV30	11	TRBJ1-1	NA